This paragraph reports one T cell receptor beta chain. As handled by the study authors: For nucleated cells, counts were estimated from reference gene primer amplification. The table came from immunoSEQ multiplex PCR; TCRdb's copy has only in-frame clones and leaves some out. V and J calls and clone size are as listed in that table; D and trimming were resolved from the DNA. The table has about 190,000 clones, roughly 82% seen once. The data were obtained in a study of blood T cell repertoires in COVID-19. At the level of the study: COVID-19 samples from acute and convalescent phases originated in the United States, Italy and Spain. Nucleic acid was either cDNA or gDNA, and it came from T cells, B-cell-depleted T cells, or PBMCs.

Germline CDR1 LGHNA, CDR2 YNFKEQ. V lost 0 bases, J lost 7 bases, and 9 bases lay in between. The CDR3 totals 13 residues. The rearrangement uses TRBV4-2 and TRBJ2-5; D is possibly TRBD2 (6 bases). This clonotype was sampled from a woman aged 30 to 39 with acute or convalescent COVID-19. Material for sequencing was peripheral blood. The CDR3 nucleotides are TGTGCCAGCAGCCAAGAGGGAGGAGGGACCCAGTACTTC. Translating it yields CASSQEGGGTQYF.